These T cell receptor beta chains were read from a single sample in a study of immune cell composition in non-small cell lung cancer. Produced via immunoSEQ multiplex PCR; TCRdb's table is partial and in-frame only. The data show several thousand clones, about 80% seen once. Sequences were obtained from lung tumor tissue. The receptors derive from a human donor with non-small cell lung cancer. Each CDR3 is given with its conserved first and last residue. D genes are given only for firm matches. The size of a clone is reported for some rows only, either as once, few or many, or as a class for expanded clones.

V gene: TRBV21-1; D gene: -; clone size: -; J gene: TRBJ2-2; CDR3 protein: CASSKDRDRAAGELFF; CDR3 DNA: TGTGCCAGCAGCAAAGACCGGGACAGGGCGGCCGGGGAGCTGTTTTTT
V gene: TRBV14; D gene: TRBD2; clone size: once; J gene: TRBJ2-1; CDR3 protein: CASSQVRGGSEQFF; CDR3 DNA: TGTGCCAGCAGCCAAGTGCGGGGGGGCTCTGAGCAGTTCTTC
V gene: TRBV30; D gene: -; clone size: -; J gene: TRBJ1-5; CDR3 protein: CAWSRGGGQPQHF; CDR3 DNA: TGTGCCTGGAGTCGGGGGGGAGGTCAGCCCCAGCATTTT
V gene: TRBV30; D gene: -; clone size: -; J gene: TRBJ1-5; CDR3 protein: CAWSARVMEPQHF; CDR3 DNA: TGTGCCTGGAGCGCTCGAGTCATGGAGCCCCAGCATTTT
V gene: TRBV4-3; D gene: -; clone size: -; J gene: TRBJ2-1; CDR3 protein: CASSQALGEQFF; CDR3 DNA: TGCGCCAGCAGCCAAGCCCTCGGTGAGCAGTTCTTC
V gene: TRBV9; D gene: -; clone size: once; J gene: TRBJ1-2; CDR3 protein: CASSFTTGHYGYTF; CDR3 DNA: TGTGCCAGCAGTTTTACCACAGGGCACTATGGCTACACCTTC
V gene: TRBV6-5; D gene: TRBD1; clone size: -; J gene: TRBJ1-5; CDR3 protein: CASSYRGPGNQPQHF; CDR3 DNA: TGTGCCAGCAGTTACAGGGGGCCCGGCAATCAGCCCCAGCATTTT
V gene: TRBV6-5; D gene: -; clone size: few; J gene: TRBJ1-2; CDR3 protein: CATGGFNYGYTF; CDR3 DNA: TGTGCCACTGGCGGATTTAACTATGGCTACACCTTC
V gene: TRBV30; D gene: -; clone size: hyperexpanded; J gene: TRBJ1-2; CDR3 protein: CAWSPLTRGHGNTF; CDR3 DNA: TGTGCCTGGAGTCCCCTGACCCGGGGACATGGGAACACCTTC
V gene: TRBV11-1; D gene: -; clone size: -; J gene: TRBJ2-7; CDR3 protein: CASSLGGDWQNYEQYF; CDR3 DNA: TGTGCCAGCAGCTTAGGGGGGGATTGGCAGAACTACGAGCAGTACTTC
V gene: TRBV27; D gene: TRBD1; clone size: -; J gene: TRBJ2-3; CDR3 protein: CASSSATGASIFSTTDTQYF; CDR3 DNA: TGTGCCAGCAGTTCCGCGACAGGGGCCTCAATATTTAGTACCACAGATACGCAGTATTTT
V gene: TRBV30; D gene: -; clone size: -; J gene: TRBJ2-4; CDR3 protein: CAWSVRGSVLAKNIQYF; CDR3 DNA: TGTGCCTGGAGTGTACGGGGGTCGGTTTTAGCCAAAAACATTCAGTACTTC
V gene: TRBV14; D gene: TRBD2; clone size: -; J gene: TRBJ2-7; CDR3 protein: CASSQSGTSSYEQYF; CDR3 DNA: TGTGCCAGCAGCCAAAGCGGGACTAGCTCCTACGAGCAGTACTTC
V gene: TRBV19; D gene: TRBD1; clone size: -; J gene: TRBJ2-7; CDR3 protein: CASRRGTGFDEQYF; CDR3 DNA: TGTGCCAGTAGGAGGGGGACAGGGTTCGACGAGCAGTACTTC
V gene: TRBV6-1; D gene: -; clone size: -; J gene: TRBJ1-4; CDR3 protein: CASSEARGGVEKLFF; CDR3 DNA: TGTGCCAGCAGTGAAGCAAGGGGGGGTGTCGAAAAACTGTTTTTT
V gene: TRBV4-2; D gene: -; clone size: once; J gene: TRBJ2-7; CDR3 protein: CASSQAVGGGGEQYF; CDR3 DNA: TGTGCCAGCAGCCAAGCGGTCGGAGGGGGCGGTGAGCAGTACTTC
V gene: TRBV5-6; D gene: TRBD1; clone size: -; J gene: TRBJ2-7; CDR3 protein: CASSGTGNSYEQYF; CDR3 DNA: TGTGCCAGCAGCGGGACAGGGAACTCCTACGAGCAGTACTTC
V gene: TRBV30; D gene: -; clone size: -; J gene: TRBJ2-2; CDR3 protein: CAWSTGLGTGELFF; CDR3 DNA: TGTGCCTGGAGTACCGGGTTAGGCACCGGGGAGCTGTTTTTT
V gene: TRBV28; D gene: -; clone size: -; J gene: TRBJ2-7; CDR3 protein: CASSSLVRTWEQYF; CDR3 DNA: TGTGCCAGCAGTTCGTTAGTCCGTACGTGGGAGCAGTACTTC
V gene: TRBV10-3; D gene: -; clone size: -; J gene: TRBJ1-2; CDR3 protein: CAIKSPGPMNGYTF; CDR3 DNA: TGTGCCATCAAATCCCCAGGCCCGATGAATGGCTACACCTTC
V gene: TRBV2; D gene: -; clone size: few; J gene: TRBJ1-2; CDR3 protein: CASRLVAGYTF; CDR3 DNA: TGTGCCAGCAGGCTGGTAGCGGGCTACACCTTC
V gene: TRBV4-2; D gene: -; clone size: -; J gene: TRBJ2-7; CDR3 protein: CASSQEPVASYEQYF; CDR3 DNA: TGTGCCAGCAGCCAAGAACCGGTAGCCTCCTACGAGCAGTACTTC
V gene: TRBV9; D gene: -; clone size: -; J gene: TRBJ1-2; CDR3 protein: CASSVNQGIYGYTF; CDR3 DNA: TGTGCCAGCAGCGTAAACCAGGGGATCTATGGCTACACCTTC
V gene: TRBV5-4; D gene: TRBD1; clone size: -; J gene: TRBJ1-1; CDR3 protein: CASRQGVVPRENTEAFF; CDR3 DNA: TGTGCCAGCAGACAGGGGGTGGTCCCTAGGGAGAACACTGAAGCTTTCTTT
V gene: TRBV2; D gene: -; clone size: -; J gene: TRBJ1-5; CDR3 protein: CASRSTGGPQHF; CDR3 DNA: TGTGCCAGCAGGTCAACAGGTGGGCCCCAGCATTTT
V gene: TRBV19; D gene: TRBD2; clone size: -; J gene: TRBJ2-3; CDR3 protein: CASSIGTSVYDAQYF; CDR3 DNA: TGTGCCAGTAGTATCGGGACTAGCGTATATGATGCGCAGTATTTT
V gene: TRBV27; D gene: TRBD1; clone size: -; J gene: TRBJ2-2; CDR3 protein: CASSPHRGSGELFF; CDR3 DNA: TGTGCCAGCAGCCCGCACAGGGGATCCGGGGAGCTGTTTTTT
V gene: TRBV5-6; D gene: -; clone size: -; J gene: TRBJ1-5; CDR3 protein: CASSLYRANQPQHF; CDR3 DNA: TGTGCCAGCAGCTTGTACAGGGCGAATCAGCCCCAGCATTTT
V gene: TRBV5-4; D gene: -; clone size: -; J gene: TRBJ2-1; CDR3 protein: CASSLVVNNEQFF; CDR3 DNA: TGTGCCAGCAGCTTGGTAGTTAACAATGAGCAGTTCTTC
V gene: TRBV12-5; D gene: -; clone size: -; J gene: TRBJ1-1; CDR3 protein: CASGSGGFEAFF; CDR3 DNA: TGTGCTAGTGGCTCCGGCGGCTTTGAAGCTTTCTTT
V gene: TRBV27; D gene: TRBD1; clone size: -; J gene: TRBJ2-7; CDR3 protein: CASSKTGVGYEQYF; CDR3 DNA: TGTGCCAGCAGTAAGACAGGGGTCGGGTACGAGCAGTACTTC
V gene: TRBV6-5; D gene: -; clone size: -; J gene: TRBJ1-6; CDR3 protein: CASSTGSYNSPLHF; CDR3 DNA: TGTGCCAGCAGCACCGGTTCCTATAATTCACCCCTCCACTTT
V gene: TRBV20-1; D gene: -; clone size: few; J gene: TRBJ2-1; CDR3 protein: CSAYRADEQFF; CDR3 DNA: TGCAGTGCTTACAGGGCCGATGAGCAGTTCTTC
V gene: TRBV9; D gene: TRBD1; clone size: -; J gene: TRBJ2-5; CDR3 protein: CASSSQPGQGNQETQYF; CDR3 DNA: TGTGCCAGCAGCTCACAACCGGGACAGGGGAACCAAGAGACCCAGTACTTC
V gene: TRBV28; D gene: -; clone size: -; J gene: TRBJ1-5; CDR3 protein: CASSFGGGFGNQPQHF; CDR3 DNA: TGTGCCAGCAGTTTTGGGGGGGGTTTCGGCAATCAGCCCCAGCATTTT
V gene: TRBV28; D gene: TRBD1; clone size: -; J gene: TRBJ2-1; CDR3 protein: CASSFRQGFNEQFF; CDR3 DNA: TGTGCCAGCAGTTTTCGACAGGGGTTCAATGAGCAGTTCTTC
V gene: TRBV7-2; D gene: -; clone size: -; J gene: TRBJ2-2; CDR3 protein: CASSLAASRNTGELFF; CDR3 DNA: TGTGCCAGCAGCTTAGCCGCTAGCAGGAACACCGGGGAGCTGTTTTTT
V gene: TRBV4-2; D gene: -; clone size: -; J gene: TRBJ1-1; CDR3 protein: CASSQDLRGPAFF; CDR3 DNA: TGTGCCAGCAGCCAAGATCTGCGGGGGCCGGCTTTCTTT
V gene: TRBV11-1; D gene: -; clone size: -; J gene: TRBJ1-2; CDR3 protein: CASSFGSINYGYTF; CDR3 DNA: TGTGCCAGCAGCTTCGGGAGCATTAACTATGGCTACACCTTC
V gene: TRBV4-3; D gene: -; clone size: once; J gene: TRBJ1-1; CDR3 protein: CASSQEMWGERTEAFF; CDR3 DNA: TGCGCCAGCAGCCAAGAAATGTGGGGGGAACGGACTGAAGCTTTCTTT
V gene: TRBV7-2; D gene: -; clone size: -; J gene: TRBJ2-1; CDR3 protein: CASSLNLSSEQFF; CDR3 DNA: TGTGCCAGCAGCTTAAATCTCTCGAGTGAGCAGTTCTTC
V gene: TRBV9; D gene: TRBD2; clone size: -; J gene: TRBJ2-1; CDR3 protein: CASSVDVGGRAKNEQFF; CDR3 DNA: TGTGCCAGCAGCGTAGATGTGGGGGGGAGGGCCAAGAATGAGCAGTTCTTC
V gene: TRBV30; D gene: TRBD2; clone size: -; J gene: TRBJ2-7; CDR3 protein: CASHPGGYEQYF; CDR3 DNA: TGTGCCTCACACCCGGGGGGCTACGAGCAGTACTTC
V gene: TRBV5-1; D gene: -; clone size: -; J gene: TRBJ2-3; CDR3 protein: CASSLDPPPADTQYF; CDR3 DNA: TGCGCCAGCAGCTTGGATCCCCCTCCTGCAGATACGCAGTATTTT
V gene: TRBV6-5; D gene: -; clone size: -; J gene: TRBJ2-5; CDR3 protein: CASRSPPRGETQYF; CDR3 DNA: TGTGCCAGCAGGTCCCCGCCCCGCGGGGAGACCCAGTACTTC
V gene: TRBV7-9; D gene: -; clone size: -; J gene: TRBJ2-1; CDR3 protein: CASSLGTVYNEQFF; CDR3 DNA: TGTGCCAGCAGCTTAGGTACAGTCTACAATGAGCAGTTCTTC
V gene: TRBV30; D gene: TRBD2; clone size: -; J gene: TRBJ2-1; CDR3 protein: CAWSREGPWNEQFF; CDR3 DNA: TGTGCCTGGAGTAGGGAGGGCCCGTGGAATGAGCAGTTCTTC
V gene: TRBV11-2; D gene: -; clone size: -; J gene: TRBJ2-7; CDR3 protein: CASSQVSGKLYEQYF; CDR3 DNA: TGTGCCAGCAGCCAGGTGTCGGGGAAACTCTACGAGCAGTACTTC
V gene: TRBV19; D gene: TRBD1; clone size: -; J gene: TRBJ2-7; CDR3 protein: CASSSPGDRGLVNEQYF; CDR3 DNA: TGTGCCAGTAGCTCTCCGGGGGACAGGGGGCTTGTGAACGAGCAGTACTTC
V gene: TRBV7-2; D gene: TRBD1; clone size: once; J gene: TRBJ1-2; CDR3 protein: CASSLRQGNGYTF; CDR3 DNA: TGTGCCAGCAGCTTGCGACAGGGTAACGGCTACACCTTC
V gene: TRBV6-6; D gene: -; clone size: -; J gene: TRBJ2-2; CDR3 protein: CASSYLRDTGELFF; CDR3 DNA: TGTGCCAGCAGTTACTTGCGAGACACCGGGGAGCTGTTTTTT
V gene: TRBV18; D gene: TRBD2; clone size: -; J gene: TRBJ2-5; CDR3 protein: CASSQERGGMETQYF; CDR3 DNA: TGTGCCAGCTCCCAAGAGCGGGGGGGCATGGAGACCCAGTACTTC
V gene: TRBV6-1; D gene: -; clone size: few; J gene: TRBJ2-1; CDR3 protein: CASSAQRAVFYNEQFF; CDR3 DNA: TGTGCCAGCAGTGCCCAGCGGGCGGTTTTCTACAATGAGCAGTTCTTC
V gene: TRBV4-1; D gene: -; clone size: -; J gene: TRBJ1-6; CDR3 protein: CASSLKLQGRSSYNSPLHF; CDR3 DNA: TGCGCCAGCAGCCTCAAGTTACAAGGGAGGAGCTCCTATAATTCACCCCTCCACTTT
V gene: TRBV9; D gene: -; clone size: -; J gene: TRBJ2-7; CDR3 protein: CASSVGGEQYF; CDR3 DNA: TGTGCCAGCAGCGTCGGTGGCGAGCAGTACTTC
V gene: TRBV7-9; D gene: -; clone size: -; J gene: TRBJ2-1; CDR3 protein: CASSRLGASRSYNEQFF; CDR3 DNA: TGTGCCAGCAGCCGACTTGGAGCTAGTCGGTCCTACAATGAGCAGTTCTTC